This T cell receptor (beta chain) is drawn from a study of shared clonotypes between healthy human individuals. Study conclusions and caveats: Limited genetic and exposure-history diversity came from having few donors. Naive CD4 clonotype sharing across four donors was about 5%. The four-donor shared clonotypes exceeded non-shared clonotypes in generation probability, with non-shared ones scoring lower. It was expected that sequencing depth would affect clonotype sharing among donors.

Sequencing used immunoSEQ multiplex PCR; TCRdb keeps in-frame clones, though not all of them. Of about 2.2 million clones listed, 93% were seen once; the top ten hold over 1.5%. As regards this clone: What it binds is unknown.

It was CD45RO-negative cells, positively selected for CCR7, that made up naive CD8 cells, with terminally differentiated effector memory CD45RA+ cells excluded. This CDR3 contains 15 residues. Germline V gene sequence: CDR1 LNHDA, CDR2 SQIVND (reference sequence). Trimming removed 0 bases from V and 7 bases from J, with 13 bases in between. The sequenced material came from naive CD8+ T cells from PBMCs. This clonotype was sampled from a young man in good health. Some clones in this sample may be carry-over from other donors' samples. This sequence joins TRBV19 and TRBJ1-5, with D hard to call. The CDR3 DNA reads TGTGCCAGTAGTATAGATGACCCTAAGCAACAGCCCCAGCATTTT. It specifies CASSIDDPKQQPQHF.